Following are 9 T cell receptor beta chains from one sample sequenced in a study of cytomegalovirus exposure and HLA in healthy donors. Amplification used 60 Vbeta primers and 13 Jbeta primers. Only in-frame clones appear in the TCRdb table, and some are missing; sequencing was by immunoSEQ multiplex PCR. The table lists over 85,000 clones, about four fifths of them singletons, with around 3.2% in the top ten. The sample consisted of PBMCs. The source of these receptors is a woman aged 55-69 years in good health and CMV-seropositive.

This chain uses TRBV18 with TRBJ2-5, with D perhaps matching TRBD1 (6 bases). The J call is in doubt because the DNA end fits TRBJ2-7 better. The germline CDR1 and CDR2 sequences are KGHSH and LQKENI. The CDR3 consists of 13 residues. CDR3 residues: CASSPGTKYEQYF. The DNA of the CDR3 is TGTGCCAGCTCACCCGGGACAAAGTACGAGCAGTACTTC.

This clone was detected a few times. The chain employs TRBV28 and TRBJ2-4, with a tentative D call TRBD2 (5 bases). Trimming removed 7 bases from V and 0 bases from J, with 16 bases in between. The germline gives CDR1 MDHEN, CDR2 SYDVKM. The CDR3 totals 16 residues. The CDR3 DNA reads as TGTGCCAGCACCATGCGGAGGAGACTAGCCAAAAACATTCAGTACTTC. Translating gives CASTMRRRLAKNIQYF.

The V call is TRBV28, the J call TRBJ1-4; TRBD1 matches at 9 bases. J lost 8 bases, V lost 6 bases, and 19 bases had no gene match. This CDR3 is built from 18 residues. From germline, CDR1 is MDHEN and CDR2 SYDVKM. The CDR3 region is CASRRVGQGIRAREKLFF. The CDR3 nucleotides are TGTGCCAGCAGGAGGGTCGGACAGGGGATTAGAGCTCGCGAAAAACTGTTTTTT.

By proportion, this clone is medium-sized. The genes are TRBV10-3 and TRBJ2-7, with 13 bases that match TRBD2. CDR3 size: 15 residues. Germline V gene lookup returns CDR1 ENHRY and CDR2 SYGVKD. The junction had 3 bases not matched to a gene; V was cut back by 5 bases and J by 2 bases. The CDR3 DNA sequence: TGTGCCATCAGTACCACTAGCGGGAGGGCCTACGAGCAGTACTTC. Protein: CAISTTSGRAYEQYF.

This sequence joins TRBV6-4 and TRBJ1-1, with D unclear. The CDR3 extends over 14 amino acids. Germline CDR1 and CDR2: MRHNA and SNTAGT. V lost 6 bases to trimming and J lost 0 bases, with 11 bases between them. The CDR3 region is CASRLQPMNTEAFF. CDR3 nucleotides: TGTGCCAGCAGATTACAGCCCATGAACACTGAAGCTTTCTTT.

This chain links TRBV30 with TRBJ1-2, with D possibly being TRBD1 (5 bases). The CDR3 loop spans 14 amino acids. The V end lost 1 base, the J end lost 4 bases, and 13 bases lay between the germline ends. Germline CDR1 GTSNPN, CDR2 SVGIG (reference sequence). Here the CDR3 reads CAWSDPRGSYGYTF. The CDR3 DNA reads as TGTGCCTGGAGTGATCCAAGGGGATCCTATGGCTACACCTTC.

This clone appeared a single time. This chain joins TRBV4-1 and TRBJ2-7; 11 bases are a match to TRBD2. This CDR3 region has 18 residues. The junction had 11 bases not matched to a gene; V was cut back by 3 bases and J by 1 base. Germline assignment: CDR1 MGHRA and CDR2 YSYEKL. CDR3 loop: CASSQLPLAGGKSYEQYF. CDR3 DNA: TGCGCCAGCAGCCAGTTGCCGCTAGCGGGAGGAAAGTCCTACGAGCAGTACTTC.

The rearrangement uses TRBV4-1 and TRBJ1-2, with D perhaps TRBD1 (5 bases). With 0 bases removed from V and 4 bases from J, the gap between germline ends came to 9 bases. Germline V gene lookup returns CDR1 MGHRA and CDR2 YSYEKL. This CDR3 region has 14 residues. The CDR3 sequence: CASSQEWGAYGYTF. In DNA, the CDR3 is TGCGCCAGCAGCCAAGAGTGGGGCGCCTATGGCTACACCTTC.

The rearrangement uses TRBV5-1 and TRBJ1-1; 9 bases agree with TRBD1. The germline gives CDR1 SGHRS, CDR2 YFSETQ. The CDR3 runs to 17 residues. V gave up 3 bases and J gave up 4 bases; unmatched junction bases: 13. CDR3 in DNA: TGCGCCAGCAGCTGGAGTCCCGGGACAGGGTCGGGCACTGAAGCTTTCTTT. Translation gives CASSWSPGTGSGTEAFF.